These 4 T cell receptor beta chains share one sample of origin, sequenced in a study of identical twins. TCRdb reanalysed the 5' RACE reads using MiXCR and keeps one entry per CDR3 protein. The table records about 730,000 distinct CDR3 sequences, 21% of them present only once. These data were also filed under a second study, of T cells expressing NK-cell markers.

Material: PBMCs. The receptors shown here come from a woman between 18 and 29 years old in good health.

This clonotype was seen repeatedly, ten times or more. The chain carries TRBV20-1 and TRBJ2-7; the match to TRBD2 covers 9 bases. CDR3 size: 14 residues. Germline-derived CDR1 and CDR2 are DFQATT and SNEGSKA (reference sequence). V lost 6 bases, J lost 2 bases, and 8 bases stayed unmatched. The CDR3 DNA follows: TGCAGTGCAAATAGCGGGAGAGAGCCCTACGAGCAGTACTTC. Translation gives CSANSGREPYEQYF.

The CDR3 loop reads CASSWGLAGRKETQYF. DNA for the CDR3: TGTGCCAGCAGCTGGGGATTAGCGGGGAGGAAAGAGACCCAGTACTTC. The rearrangement uses TRBV7-9 and TRBJ2-5; 8 bases map to TRBD2. V gave up 4 bases and J gave up 3 bases; unmatched junction bases: 10. The CDR3 has 16 amino acids. Germline V gives CDR1 SEHNR, CDR2 FQNEAQ (reference sequence).

The V gene is TRBV21-1, the J gene TRBJ2-1; the D call TRBD2 from the table was never checked on the DNA. TRBV21-1 counts as a pseudogene. The CDR3 has 17 residues. The DNA for the CDR3 is TGTGCCAGCAGCAAGCTATACTGGCGGGCTTCCTACAATGAGCAGTTCTTC. This encodes CASSKLYWRASYNEQFF.

This clonotype was detected ten times or more. This rearrangement joins TRBV5-6 to TRBJ2-7; D is ambiguous. Germline loops: CDR1 SGHDT, CDR2 YYEEEE. The CDR3 covers 11 residues. Trimming cost V 3 bases and J 4 bases, with 5 bases left between them. For the CDR3, the DNA is TGTGCCAGCAGCTCCGAGTACGAGCAGTACTTC. It codes for CASSSEYEQYF.